The present entry profiles one T cell receptor beta chain with its context. Its target is not known. This entry is derived from a study of neoadjuvant nivolumab and ipilimumab in lung cancer. Across the study: Nivolumab 3 mg/kg was given days 1, 15 and 29, plus ipilimumab 1 mg/kg day 1 in combination.

There are 16 residues in the CDR3. Germline assignment: CDR1 SNHLY and CDR2 FYNNEI. Trimming took off 3 bases at V and 0 bases at J, with 12 bases between the two ends. Regarding the study as a whole: Only two of four nivolumab-treated tumors gained richness and clonality by surgery.

Sequencing was performed with immunoSEQ multiplex PCR; in TCRdb, only in-frame clones are kept and a portion is missing. The table has approximately 1,800 clones, approximately 83% seen once; the top ten hold about 2.1%. The clonotype was recovered from an adult with non-small cell lung cancer. The chain employs TRBV2 and TRBJ2-4; no clear D. Sequencing was performed on adjacent normal lung tissue, taken after neoadjuvant nivolumab, alone or with ipilimumab, at or shortly before surgery. This CDR3 is CASSDSGDLAKNIQYF. The CDR3 DNA sequence: TGTGCCAGCAGTGATTCGGGCGATCTAGCCAAAAACATTCAGTACTTC. Using reference TRBV2 and TRBJ2-4 for the parts outside the CDR3, the full variable domain is EPEVTQTPSHQVTQMGQEVILRCVPISNHLYFYWYRQILGQKVEFLVSFYNNEISEKSEIFDDQFSVERPDGSNFTLKIRSTKLEDSAMYFCASSDSGDLAKNIQYFGAGTRLSVL.